The clone carrying this TCR beta chain occurred a few times. These data are taken from a study of T cells after yellow fever vaccination. Study in general: SMART-Seq v4 Ultra Low Input prepared the low-cell-number fractions.

As TCR cDNA was made by 5'RACE template switching, a universal primer site and UMIs were added. TCRdb processed the 5' RACE reads anew with MiXCR; each CDR3 protein has one entry. Among 620,000 or so distinct CDR3 sequences listed, approximately 16% were seen once. This specimen consisted of PBMCs, obtained 5 days after the first yellow fever vaccination. This receptor was obtained from a man aged 18 to 30 who received the YFV17D yellow fever vaccine.

The CDR3 loop is CASSPAARYMEQYF. The CDR3 nucleotides read TGTGCCAGCAGCCCAGCCGCCCGGTACATGGAGCAGTACTTC. The gene calls are TRBV3-1 and TRBJ2-7; D uncertain. CDR3 size: 14 residues. The V end was cut by 4 bases, the J end by 7 bases, with 17 bases between. Per germline, CDR1 LGHDT and CDR2 YNNKEL (reference sequence).